The clone carrying this T cell receptor (beta chain) was detected a few times. Its antigen is undetermined. Every isolated RNA sample was fully reverse transcribed, so sequencing captured expressed TCRB transcripts. Libraries were prepared by immunoSEQ multiplex PCR; TCRdb keeps only in-frame clonotypes and omits some of them. Here the sample spans 240,000 or so clones, about 26% being singletons. This CDR3 spans 15 amino acids. With 1 base removed from V and 6 bases from J, the gap between germline ends came to 13 bases. From germline, CDR1 is SGHTA and CDR2 FQGNSA. This sample is part of a study of beta chain features in type 1 diabetes. Across the study: Comparable age, gender and cell yields were observed in patients relative to healthy donors. Study-wide results and limits: PCR may have favored shorter templates equally in patients and controls. In every one of the four CD4+ subsets, TCRB CDR3s were moderately but significantly shorter in Type 1 diabetes patients. A potential influence of HLA type upon TCRB rearrangement remained unresolved herein.

The sequenced sample consisted of central memory CD4+ T cells from blood. The sequence derives from a man aged 25-45 years in good health. The chain has TRBV7-2 and TRBJ2-4; D not certain. CDR3 nucleotide sequence: TGTGCCAGCAGCTTAGAGGGCAGGAAAAGAAACATTCAGTACTTC. Its protein product is CASSLEGRKRNIQYF.